These 3 T cell receptor beta chains share one sample of origin, sequenced in a study of CD8+ T cells in alopecia areata (dated by TCRdb to 2017 to 2018). The library relied on the immunoSEQ multiplex PCR assay. RNA was extracted from all samples and reverse transcribed into cDNA, which served as template for TCR sequencing. TCRdb limited this immuneACCESS table to in-frame rearrangements with V and J called. A share of clones is missing; checked studies link under half to unresolved V genes, and the rest is unexplained. For this sample the table gives more than 150,000 clones, of which around 49% were detected only once. The ten largest make up 10% of the sample. The sample's treatment or condition label is to be understood as: oral pan-JAK inhibitor, 5-10 mg twice daily. The specimen was CD8+ T cells sorted from blood, collected at roughly week 52, from a patient treated with tofacitinib. The receptors derive from a human donor with alopecia areata.

This clone appeared a few times. The V call is TRBV7-6, the J call TRBJ2-5; D uncertain. The ends were cut back, 5 bases at V and 4 bases at J, with 20 bases in the middle. The germline gives CDR1 SGHVS, CDR2 FNYEAQ. The CDR3 spans 16 residues. CDR3 amino acids: CASSLLPTSDRETQYF. The CDR3 DNA reads as TGTGCCAGCAGCCTCCTTCCCACCAGCGACCGAGAGACCCAGTACTTC. Combining the CDR3 with reference TRBV7-6 and TRBJ2-5 gives the whole variable domain GAGVSQSPRYKVTKRGQDVALRCDPISGHVSLYWYRQALGQGPEFLTYFNYEAQQDKSGLPNDRFSAERPEGSISTLTIQRTEQRDSAMYRCASSLLPTSDRETQYFGPGTRLLVL.

This sequence joins TRBV5-6 and TRBJ2-2; D remains ambiguous. CDR3 size: 11 residues. CDR1 and CDR2 (germline): SGHDT, YYEEEE. V was clipped by 1 base and J by 9 bases, with 4 bases between them. The CDR3 is CASSLSRELFF. The CDR3 coding sequence is TGTGCCAGCAGCTTGTCGAGGGAGCTGTTTTTT.

The chain uses TRBV30 and TRBJ2-3, with TRBD1 matching over 7 bases. CDR1 is GTSNPN, CDR2 SVGIG, per germline (reference sequence). The J segment lost 2 bases and the V segment lost 2 bases, leaving 7 bases of the junction unmatched. The length of the CDR3 is 15 residues. The CDR3 bases are TGTGCCTGGAGTCCTACAGGGGTGTTCACAGATACGCAGTATTTT. Translating it yields CAWSPTGVFTDTQYF.